This entry lists 5 T cell receptor beta chains sequenced from one sample in a study of cytomegalovirus exposure and HLA in healthy donors. 13 Jbeta primers and 60 Vbeta primers were used for the PCR. TCRdb's copy holds only in-frame clones and misses some; the assay was immunoSEQ multiplex PCR. This repertoire includes 130,000 or so clones. Sequencing input: PBMCs. Receptor source: a woman younger than 30 in good health and CMV-seronegative.

V is TRBV10-3 and J is TRBJ2-5; D possibly corresponds to TRBD2 (6 bases). The J call may be mistaken, given a closer DNA end match to TRBJ2-7. The CDR3 runs to 16 residues. Germline CDR1 is ENHRY and CDR2 is SYGVKD. The CDR3 is CAIRDHQRAGQSEQYF. The DNA for the CDR3 is TGTGCCATCAGAGACCACCAGCGGGCGGGGCAGAGCGAGCAGTACTTC.

This chain connects TRBV7-2 to TRBJ1-4, with no clear D. The CDR3 has 14 residues. V was clipped by 5 bases and J by 10 bases, with 17 bases between them. From germline, CDR1 is SGHTA and CDR2 FQGNSA. The CDR3 sequence: CASSGNRLQGKLFF. DNA of the CDR3: TGTGCCAGCAGCGGCAACCGACTTCAAGGAAAACTGTTTTTT.

The chain joins TRBV4-1 to TRBJ2-2; possible D gene TRBD1, 5 bases. The V and J ends lost 1 base and 5 bases respectively, with 14 bases between them. The CDR3 loop spans 16 amino acids. Per germline, CDR1 MGHRA and CDR2 YSYEKL. CDR3 sequence: CASSQGQGMGTGELFF. Written as DNA, the CDR3 is TGCGCCAGCAGCCAAGGTCAGGGTATGGGGACCGGGGAGCTGTTTTTT.

The V and J genes are TRBV6-5 and TRBJ1-4, with D hard to call. V lost 6 bases and J lost 0, with 11 bases in between. This CDR3 comprises 15 residues. The germline gives CDR1 MNHEY, CDR2 SVGAGI. The CDR3 here is CASRRTYPTNEKLFF. In DNA form, the CDR3 reads TGTGCCAGCAGACGGACTTACCCAACTAATGAAAAACTGTTTTTT.

The chain combines TRBV6-4 with TRBJ2-1, with TRBD2 as a possible D gene (5 bases). There are 14 residues in the CDR3. The germline gives CDR1 MRHNA, CDR2 SNTAGT. The V end lost 0 bases, the J end lost 9 bases, and 12 bases lay between the germline ends. The CDR3 DNA follows: TGTGCCAGCAGTGACTCGGAGGAGAAAAGTGAGCAGTTCTTC. Translated, it gives CASSDSEEKSEQFF.